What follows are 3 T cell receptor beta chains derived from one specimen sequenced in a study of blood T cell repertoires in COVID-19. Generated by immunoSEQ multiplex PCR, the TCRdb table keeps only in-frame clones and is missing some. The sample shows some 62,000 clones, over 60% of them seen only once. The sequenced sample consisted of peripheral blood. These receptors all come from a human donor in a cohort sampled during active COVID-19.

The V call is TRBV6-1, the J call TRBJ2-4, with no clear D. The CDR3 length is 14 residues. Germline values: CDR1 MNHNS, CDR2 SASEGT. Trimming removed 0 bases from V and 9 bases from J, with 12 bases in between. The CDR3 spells CASSEALVRIIQYF. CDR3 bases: TGTGCCAGCAGTGAAGCGCTCGTGAGAATCATTCAGTACTTC.

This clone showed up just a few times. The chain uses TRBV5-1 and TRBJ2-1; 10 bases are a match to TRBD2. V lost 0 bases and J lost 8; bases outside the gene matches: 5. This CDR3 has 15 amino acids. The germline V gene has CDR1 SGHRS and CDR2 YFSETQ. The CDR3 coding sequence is TGCGCCAGCAGCTTGGACACTAGCGGGGTGTATGAGCAGTTCTTC. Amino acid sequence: CASSLDTSGVYEQFF.

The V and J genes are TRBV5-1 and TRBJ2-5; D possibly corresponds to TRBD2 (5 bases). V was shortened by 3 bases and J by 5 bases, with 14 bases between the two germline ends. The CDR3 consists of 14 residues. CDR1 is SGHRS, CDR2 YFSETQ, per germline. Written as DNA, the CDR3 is TGCGCCAGCAGCTCTCCGGAGGTCTGGGAGACCCAGTACTTC. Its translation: CASSSPEVWETQYF.